Listed below are T cell receptor beta chains from one sample, sequenced in a study of T cell responses to AZD1222 COVID-19 vaccine. Assay: immunoSEQ multiplex PCR; the TCRdb copy retains only in-frame clones and omits some. The table shows 150,000 to 200,000 clones, with roughly nine tenths occurring only once. The specimen comprised peripheral blood, sampled on day 0 of AZD1222 vaccination. These receptors all stem from an adult in good health. The CDR3 runs from the conserved cysteine through the conserved F or W. D genes are given only for firm matches. Some rows have no size entry. The others give once, few or many, or a class for an expanded clone.

j_call | v_call | d_call | clone_size | cdr3_nt | cdr3_aa
TRBJ2-7 | TRBV6-5 | TRBD1 | - | TGTGCCAGCTATAAGAACAGGGGCTACGAGCAGTACTTC | CASYKNRGYEQYF
TRBJ2-1 | TRBV9 | - | - | TGTGCCAGCAGCGTAGCGCTAGTCCCCACAAGTGAGCAGTTCTTC | CASSVALVPTSEQFF
TRBJ1-5 | TRBV19 | TRBD1 | - | TGTGCCAGTAGTACCAGTTACAGGGGCGATCAGCCCCAGCATTTT | CASSTSYRGDQPQHF
TRBJ1-5 | TRBV18 | TRBD1 | - | TGTGCCAGCTCCCACGAGACAGGGAATCAGCCCCAGCATTTT | CASSHETGNQPQHF
TRBJ2-7 | TRBV12-3/TRBV12-4 | - | - | TGTGCCAGCAGTTACCAGGGTAGTTACGAGCAGTACTTC | CASSYQGSYEQYF
TRBJ1-1 | TRBV10-1 | - | - | TGCGCCAGCAGTGGAACAGGTACTGAAGCTTTCTTT | CASSGTGTEAFF
TRBJ1-4 | TRBV6-5 | - | - | TGTGCCAGCATAGGAAGAACAACTAATGAAAAACTGTTTTTT | CASIGRTTNEKLFF
TRBJ2-7 | TRBV2 | - | - | TGTGCCAGCAGTGTGGCAGGTCACTCCTACGAGCAGTACTTC | CASSVAGHSYEQYF
TRBJ1-1 | TRBV12-3/TRBV12-4 | - | - | TGTGCCAGCAGTTTTGCGGATTACACTGAAGCTTTCTTT | CASSFADYTEAFF
TRBJ1-4 | TRBV2 | - | - | TGTGCCAGCAGTGCAGATAGTGGCAGTACCAATGAAAAACTGTTTTTT | CASSADSGSTNEKLFF
TRBJ1-2 | TRBV13 | TRBD1 | - | TGTGCCAGCAGCTTCCCCCTTCATGGGACAGGGGAAAACTATGGCTACATCTTC | CASSFPLHGTGENYGYIF
TRBJ1-2 | TRBV5-1 | - | - | TGCGCCAGCAGCCCAGGGTACAACTATGGCTACACCTTC | CASSPGYNYGYTF
TRBJ1-1 | TRBV5-4 | - | - | TGTGCCAGCAGCACCGCAGGGGAGGAAGCTTTCTTT | CASSTAGEEAFF
TRBJ1-3 | TRBV3-1/TRBV3-2 | TRBD1 | - | TGTGCCAGCAGCCCGGGATCGGGACAGGGGAATAGTGGAAACACCATATATTTT | CASSPGSGQGNSGNTIYF
TRBJ1-1 | TRBV6-1 | - | - | TGTGCCAGCAGTGCGTTTGGCGGCAGCAGACCCATGAACACTGAAGCTTTCTTT | CASSAFGGSRPMNTEAFF
TRBJ1-6 | TRBV5-6 | - | - | TGTGCCAGCAGTTCCGGGGGGCGCAGGGCGAATTCACCCCTCCACTTT | CASSSGGRRANSPLHF
TRBJ1-4 | TRBV3-1/TRBV3-2 | - | few | TGTGCCAGCAGCCAATCCTCCCGTTGGCGGGGTGGTGAAAAACTGTTTTTT | CASSQSSRWRGGEKLFF
TRBJ2-1 | TRBV6-4 | TRBD2 | - | TGTGCCAGCAGTCGGCGAGCGGGAGGGTGGAGTGAGCAGTTCTTC | CASSRRAGGWSEQFF
TRBJ1-5 | TRBV2 | - | - | TGTGCCAGCAGCTCGGACCCGGGGAGCAATCAGCCCCAGCATTTT | CASSSDPGSNQPQHF
TRBJ2-3 | TRBV5-6 | TRBD1 | once | TGTGCCAGCAGCTTGGCGATAGGACAGGGACGGAGCACAGATACGCAGTATTTT | CASSLAIGQGRSTDTQYF
TRBJ1-6 | TRBV5-1 | TRBD1 | - | TGCGCCAGCAGCTTGGAGGGGGCGGGATCACCCCTCCACTTT | CASSLEGAGSPLHF
TRBJ2-1 | TRBV5-1 | TRBD2 | - | TGCGCCAGCAGCTTGGCAGGGAGGGACAATGAGCAGTTCTTC | CASSLAGRDNEQFF
TRBJ2-7 | TRBV19 | - | - | TGTGCCAGTAGTATCCGGCCAGGGGCCTACGAGCAGTACTTC | CASSIRPGAYEQYF
TRBJ2-1 | TRBV2 | - | once | TGTGCCAGCAGGGCCACTAGCTTCGATGAGCAGTTCTTC | CASRATSFDEQFF
TRBJ1-1 | TRBV4-1 | - | - | TGCGCCAGCAGAATAGGGGTACAGGGCGAAGCTTTCTTT | CASRIGVQGEAFF
TRBJ2-3 | TRBV6-4 | - | - | TGTGCCAGCAAGGAGAGCCATAGCACAGATACGCAGTATTTT | CASKESHSTDTQYF
TRBJ1-6 | TRBV9 | - | - | TGTGCCAGCGCGGAGTACCCTAGATTTAATTCACCCCTCCACTTT | CASAEYPRFNSPLHF